This TCR beta chain was documented in a study of blood T cell repertoires in COVID-19. Study-level information: Sample material is recorded as cDNA or gDNA derived from T cells, B-cell-depleted T cells, or PBMCs.

In the study's own analysis: From reference gene primer amplification, estimates of nucleated cell counts were derived. Assay: immunoSEQ multiplex PCR; the TCRdb copy retains only in-frame clones and omits some. V and J calls and clone size are given by that table; D and trimming were obtained from the DNA. The data hold 250,000 to 350,000 clones, with about 86% observed a single time. The Seattle patients, enrolled during active infection, were followed longitudinally. V was pared by 4 bases and J by 4 bases, with 3 bases of the junction left unmatched. Germline lookup yields CDR1 SQVTM and CDR2 ANQGSEA. The CDR3 is 12 amino acids.

This rearrangement joins TRBV29-1 to TRBJ2-7, with 8 nucleotides matching TRBD2. This clonotype was obtained from a person aged 70 to 85 with COVID-19, enrolled during active disease. Sequenced input: peripheral blood. CDR3 bases: TGCAGCGTTGCTAGCGGGCAATACGAGCAGTACTTC. Amino acids: CSVASGQYEQYF.